The present T cell receptor (beta chain) was sequenced within a study of blood T cells in healthy people across ages. Caucasian individuals from Russia who were healthy and aged roughly 6 to 95 acted as donors. Sample-barcoded 5' priming and a J-beta primer mix drove a second PCR of roughly 6 to 12 cycles. A tag from a template-switch adaptor with 12 random nucleotides marked each cDNA molecule. TCRdb reprocessed the 5' RACE reads with MiXCR, giving one entry per CDR3 protein. Of roughly 1,500,000 distinct CDR3 sequences listed, roughly 32% are singletons. A note on this clonotype: Its target is not known.

The germline V and J ends were trimmed by 3 bases and 7 bases, with 12 bases remaining between them. From germline, CDR1 is SQVTM and CDR2 ANQGSEA. CDR3 size: 12 residues. Study-wide results and limits: Per million T cells, TCR beta diversity dropped roughly linearly as age increased.

Sequencing was carried out using blood. The clonotype comes from a woman aged 25 to 39 in good health. This sequence joins TRBV29-1 and TRBJ1-1, with TRBD1 as a possible D gene (6 bases). CDR3 sequence: CSVEGGASEAFF. CDR3 sequence (DNA): TGCAGCGTTGAGGGGGGGGCTAGTGAAGCTTTCTTT.